This TCR beta chain was sequenced in a study of cytomegalovirus exposure and HLA in healthy donors. 13 Jbeta primers and 60 Vbeta primers were used for the PCR. Using immunoSEQ multiplex PCR, the repertoire was profiled, and TCRdb retains in-frame clones only, with some absent. Of some 89,000 clones in the sample, 85% were seen once. As for this clone: Its specificity is unknown.

CDR3 length equals 12 residues. Deletions cut 8 bases from V and 12 bases from J, with 19 bases between. Germline loops: CDR1 MDHEN, CDR2 SYDVKM. Findings of the study overall: TCR beta sequences reportedly predicted most subjects' HLA-A and HLA-B alleles accurately. In a later analysis, specific HLA alleles were associated with about 18,000 TCR beta sequences at a 0.05 false discovery rate. Cytomegalovirus status, reportedly, was diagnosed with high specificity and sensitivity by the classifier.

Material: PBMCs. The chain uses TRBV28 and TRBJ2-5; D is possibly TRBD1 (5 bases). The receptor was derived from a man aged 40-49 years in good health and CMV-seropositive. The DNA of the CDR3 is TGTGCCAGCGGTCAAATTGGGCTGACAGAGTACTTC. Protein product: CASGQIGLTEYF.